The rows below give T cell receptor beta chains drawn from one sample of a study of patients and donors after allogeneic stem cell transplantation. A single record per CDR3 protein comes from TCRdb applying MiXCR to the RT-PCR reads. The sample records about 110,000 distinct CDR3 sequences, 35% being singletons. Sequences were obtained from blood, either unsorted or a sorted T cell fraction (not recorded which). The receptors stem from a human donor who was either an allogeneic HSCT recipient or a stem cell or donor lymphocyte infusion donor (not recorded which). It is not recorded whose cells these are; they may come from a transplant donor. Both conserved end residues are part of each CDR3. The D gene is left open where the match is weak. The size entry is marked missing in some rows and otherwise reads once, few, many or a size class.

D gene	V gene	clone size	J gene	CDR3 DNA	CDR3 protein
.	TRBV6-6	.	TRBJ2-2	TGTGCCAGCAGTTACCTGACGCGGACGAACACCGGGGAGCTGTTTTTT	CASSYLTRTNTGELFF
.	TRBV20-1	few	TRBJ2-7	TGCAGTGCTAGAGATGCAGTATCCTACGAGCAGTACTTC	CSARDAVSYEQYF
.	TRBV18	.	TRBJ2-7	TGTGCCAGCTCACCCGGGGTTTCCTACGAGCAGTACTTC	CASSPGVSYEQYF
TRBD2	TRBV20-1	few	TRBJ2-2	TGCAGTGCCATGGGACTAGCGGCACAGAACACCGGGGAGCTGTTTTTT	CSAMGLAAQNTGELFF
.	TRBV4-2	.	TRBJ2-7	TGTGCCAGCAGCCGAGGAGGTACCGACAGCTCCTACGAGCAGTACTTC	CASSRGGTDSSYEQYF
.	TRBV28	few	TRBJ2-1	TGTGCCAGCAGTTTATTCGGTCGCGGGCAGAGCTCCTACAATGAGCAGTTCTTC	CASSLFGRGQSSYNEQFF
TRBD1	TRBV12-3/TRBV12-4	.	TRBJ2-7	TGTGCCAGCAGTTTAGGGGACAGGGTGCCCCGCTACGAGCAGTACTTC	CASSLGDRVPRYEQYF
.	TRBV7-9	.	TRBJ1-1	TGTGCCAGCAGCTTAGCGGCGACAGTTGAAGCTTTCTTT	CASSLAATVEAFF
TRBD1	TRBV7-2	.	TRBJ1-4	TGTGCCAGCAGCTCCGGACAGGGCGGTGAAAAACTGTTTTTT	CASSSGQGGEKLFF
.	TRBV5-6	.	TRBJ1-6	TGTGCCAGCAGCTTGCCCTCAGGGTCGGCTTCACCCCTCCACTTT	CASSLPSGSASPLHF
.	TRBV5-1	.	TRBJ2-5	TGCGCCAGCGCTCACGGGGCTGGAGAGACCCAGTACTTC	CASAHGAGETQYF
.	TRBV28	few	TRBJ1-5	TGTGCCAGCAGCCCTCCTAAAACCCCTAATCAGCCCCAGCATTTT	CASSPPKTPNQPQHF
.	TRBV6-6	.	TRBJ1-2	TGTGCCAGCTCCCCCGGCGGAAACTATGGCTACACCTTC	CASSPGGNYGYTF
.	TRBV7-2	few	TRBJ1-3	TGTGCCAGCAGCCCACGGACAACCTGGAACACCATATATTTT	CASSPRTTWNTIYF
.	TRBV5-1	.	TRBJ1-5	TGCGCCAGCAGCTTGGTTGGGGATCAGCCCCAGCATTTT	CASSLVGDQPQHF
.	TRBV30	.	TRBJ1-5	TGTGCCTGGAGTGTAGGGACCCTTAGCAATCAGCCCCAGCATTTT	CAWSVGTLSNQPQHF
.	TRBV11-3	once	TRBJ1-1	TGTGCCAGCAGCTTAGAGCCGGGGCGGAGCACTGAAGCTTTCTTT	CASSLEPGRSTEAFF
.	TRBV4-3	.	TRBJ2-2	TGCGCCAGCAGCCAAGATTTAAGGGGCGTGGACACCGGGGAGCTGTTTTTT	CASSQDLRGVDTGELFF
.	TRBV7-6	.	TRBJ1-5	TGTGCCAGCAGCTTAGTCCCAGGAGGAGATCAGCCCCAGCATTTT	CASSLVPGGDQPQHF
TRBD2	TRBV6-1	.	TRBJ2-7	TGTGCCAGCACCGTAGGAGCGGGAGACCGGTACGAGCAGTACTTC	CASTVGAGDRYEQYF
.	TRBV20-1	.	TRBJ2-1	TGCAGTGCTAGAAGGGACCCCCGATGGAATGAGCAGTTCTTC	CSARRDPRWNEQFF
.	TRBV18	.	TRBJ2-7	TGTGCCAGCTCACTGGACCAGGAGACCGAGCAGTACTTC	CASSLDQETEQYF
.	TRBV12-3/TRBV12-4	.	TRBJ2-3	TGTGCCAGCAGCTTCTCTGAAGATACGCAGTATTTT	CASSFSEDTQYF
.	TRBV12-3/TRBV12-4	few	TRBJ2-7	TGTGCCAGCAGTTTTTTGGGTGCCACGCGAGAGCAGTACTTC	CASSFLGATREQYF
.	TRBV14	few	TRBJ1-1	TGTGCCAGCAGCCAAGGGGACTCAGAAGCTTTCTTT	CASSQGDSEAFF
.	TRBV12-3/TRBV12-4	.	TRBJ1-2	TGTGCCAGCAGTTTCTCAAGTAACTATGGCTACACCTTC	CASSFSSNYGYTF
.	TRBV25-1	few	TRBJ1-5	TGTGCCAGCAGTGAATCCGGGTTTCAGCCCCAGCATTTT	CASSESGFQPQHF
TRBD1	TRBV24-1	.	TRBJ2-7	TGTGCCACCAGCCCGACAGGGAATGACTACGAGCAGTACTTC	CATSPTGNDYEQYF
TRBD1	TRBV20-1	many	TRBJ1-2	TGCAGTGCTATCCAACAGGGGCGAGGGAACTATGGCTACACCTTC	CSAIQQGRGNYGYTF
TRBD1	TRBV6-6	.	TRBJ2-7	TGTGCCAGCAGTTACACAGGGGGTGCATCCTACGAGCAGTACTTC	CASSYTGGASYEQYF
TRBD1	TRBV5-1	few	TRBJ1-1	TGCGCCAGCAGCTTGGACAGGGGTGTTTTGAGCACTGAAGCTTTCTTT	CASSLDRGVLSTEAFF
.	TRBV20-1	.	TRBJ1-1	TGCAGTGCTAGTGTCAGGGGTAAGGGCACTGAAGCTTTCTTT	CSASVRGKGTEAFF
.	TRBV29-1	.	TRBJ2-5	TGCAGCGCCCAAGGACAGCAAGAGACCCAGTACTTC	CSAQGQQETQYF
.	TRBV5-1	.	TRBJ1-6	TGCGCCAGCAGCTTGGAGAAATCACCCCTCCACTTT	CASSLEKSPLHF
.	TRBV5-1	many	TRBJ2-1	TGCGCCAGCAGCTTGGCGGGAAGAGGGAGCTCCTACAATGAGCAGTTCTTC	CASSLAGRGSSYNEQFF
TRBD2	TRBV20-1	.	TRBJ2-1	TGCAGTGCTGCCAGGACTAGCGCCATTTACAATGAGCAGTTCTTC	CSAARTSAIYNEQFF
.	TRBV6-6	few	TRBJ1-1	TGTGCCAGCAGTTACTCGATGGCAGGTGAAGCTTTCTTT	CASSYSMAGEAFF
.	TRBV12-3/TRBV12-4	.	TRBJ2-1	TGTGCCAGCAGTTTTACTCGCGGGAATGAGCAGTTCTTC	CASSFTRGNEQFF
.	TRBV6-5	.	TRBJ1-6	TGTGCCAGCAGTTACAGACAGAACGGCTCACCCCTCCACTTT	CASSYRQNGSPLHF
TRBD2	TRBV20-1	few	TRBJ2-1	TGCAGTGCTCAGACTAGCAGTTACAATGAGCAGTTCTTC	CSAQTSSYNEQFF
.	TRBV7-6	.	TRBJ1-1	TGTGCCAGCAGCCCTACAGGGGAAGCTTTCTTT	CASSPTGEAFF
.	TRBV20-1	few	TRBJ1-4	TGCAGTGCTAGTGTCGGGGGTGGAAAACTGTTTTTT	CSASVGGGKLFF
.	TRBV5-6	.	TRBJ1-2	TGTGCCAGCAGCCAGGGACCGGACTATGGCTACACCTTC	CASSQGPDYGYTF
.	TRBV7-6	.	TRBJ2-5	TGTGCCAGCAGCCGCTCATGGACAGCGAAGACCCAGTACTTC	CASSRSWTAKTQYF
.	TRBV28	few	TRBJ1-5	TGTGCCAGCAGTTTCGTAGGGGGGATCTATCAGCCCCAGCATTTT	CASSFVGGIYQPQHF
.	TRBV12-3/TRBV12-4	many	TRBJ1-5	TGTGCCAGCAGTAGCCGGGACAGCAATCAGCCCCAGCATTTT	CASSSRDSNQPQHF
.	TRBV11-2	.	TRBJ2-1	TGTGCCAGCAGCTTGGGAGTACCGTCTTACAATGAGCAGTTCTTC	CASSLGVPSYNEQFF
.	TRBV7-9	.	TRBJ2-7	TGTGCCAGCAGCTTCCCCAACTTCAACGAGCAGTACTTC	CASSFPNFNEQYF
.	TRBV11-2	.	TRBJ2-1	TGTGCCAGCAGCTTATCCCTTGGGAATGAGCAGTTCTTC	CASSLSLGNEQFF
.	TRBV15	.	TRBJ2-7	TGTGCCACCAGCAGAGCCCCCGGGAGCGGATCCTACGAGCAGTACTTC	CATSRAPGSGSYEQYF
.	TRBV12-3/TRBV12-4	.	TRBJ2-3	TGTGCCAGCAGTTTAAGGACGAGCACAGATACGCAGTATTTT	CASSLRTSTDTQYF